This T cell receptor (beta chain) was documented in a study of blood T cell repertoires in COVID-19 (dated by TCRdb to 2018 to 2020). For context, the study as a whole: Samples covering the acute and convalescent phases of COVID-19 were provided by collaborators in the United States, Italy and Spain. Subjects who had been exposed to COVID-19, were actively infected with it, or had recovered from it provided the deeply sampled blood TCRbeta repertoires that made up the dataset. Where available, HLA class I and class II types were taken from metadata supplied by the sample provider and were not determined by assay-based typing. Samples came from the ongoing ImmuneRACE study (first 160 participants) plus 1,254 subjects from 6 global collaborators. The prospective study material was composed of cDNA or gDNA derived from T cells, B-cell-depleted T cells, or PBMCs. The repertoires were released in a freely available public database meant as a resource for research on the immune response to SARS-CoV-2. Nearly every sample came with metadata listing a de-identified subject ID, COVID-19 status, age in years and sex.

A second Seattle source provided samples from volunteer blood donors who had recovered from COVID-19. Collaborating institutions collected whole blood in K2EDTA tubes following their own protocols. For TCRbeta analysis, collaborator samples were shipped as frozen whole blood, as isolated PBMCs, or as DNA extracted from either sample type. With respect to this clone: There is no known antigen for this receptor. Per-base quality was not reported, and no clone a single base away is much larger than it.

Study-wide conclusions, independent of this receptor: The quantity of clinical and demographic metadata differed by source and by participant and was supplied without curation.

TCRbeta CDR3 regions were amplified from genomic DNA by means of the immunoSEQ Assay, a bias-controlled multiplex PCR. Per the authors' processing: The number of nucleated cells in each sample was estimated by amplification of reference gene primers within the assay. To quantify the absolute abundance of each unique TCRbeta CDR3 rearrangement, sequence reads were collapsed and filtered. For each sample, productive Simpson clonality was calculated as the square root of Simpson's diversity index over productive rearrangements. In its TCRdb copy, this immuneACCESS table keeps in-frame sequences only and misses some clones. Where compared with another copy, unresolved V genes explain less than half of these, and the others have no known cause. V and J calls and clone size are those listed in that table; D and trimming were worked out from the DNA. This sample holds under 150,000 clones; approximately 84% were observed only once. Around 20% of the sample rests with the top ten.

According to the germline V gene (reference sequence), CDR1 reads LNHDA and CDR2 reads SQIVND. Its CDR3 holds 15 amino acids, cysteine through phenylalanine. Only the CDR3 part of the read is kept: 45 bases, read in frame from the first base. At the junction V is shortened by 5 bases and J by 4 bases; bases outside the gene matches: 6. Sequenced input: peripheral blood. The sequence joins TRBV19 to TRBJ2-2, with TRBD2 matching 8 junction bases. This clonotype originated in a woman in her 50s who had recovered from COVID-19. The CDR3 amino acid sequence is: CASSPRGVTTGELFF. The nucleotides read TGTGCCAGTAGTCCGCGGGGGGTCACCACCGGGGAGCTGTTTTTT.